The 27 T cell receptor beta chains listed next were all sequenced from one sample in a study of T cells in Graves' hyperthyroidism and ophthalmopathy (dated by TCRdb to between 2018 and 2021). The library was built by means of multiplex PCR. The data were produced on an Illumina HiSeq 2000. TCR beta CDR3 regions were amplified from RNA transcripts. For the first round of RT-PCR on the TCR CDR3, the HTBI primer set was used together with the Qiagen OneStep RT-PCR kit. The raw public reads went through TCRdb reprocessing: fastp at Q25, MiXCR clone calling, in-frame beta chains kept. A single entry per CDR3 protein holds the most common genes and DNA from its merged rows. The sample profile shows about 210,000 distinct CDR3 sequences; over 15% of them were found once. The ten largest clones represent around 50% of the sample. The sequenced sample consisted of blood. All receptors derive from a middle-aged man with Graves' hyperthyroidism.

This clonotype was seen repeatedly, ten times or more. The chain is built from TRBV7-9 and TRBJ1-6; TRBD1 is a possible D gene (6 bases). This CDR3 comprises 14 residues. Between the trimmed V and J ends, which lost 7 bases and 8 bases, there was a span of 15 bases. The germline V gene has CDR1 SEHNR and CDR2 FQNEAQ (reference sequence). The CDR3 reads CASTRPGEHSPLHF. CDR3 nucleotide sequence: TGTGCCAGCACCCGACCAGGGGAGCATTCACCCCTCCACTTT.

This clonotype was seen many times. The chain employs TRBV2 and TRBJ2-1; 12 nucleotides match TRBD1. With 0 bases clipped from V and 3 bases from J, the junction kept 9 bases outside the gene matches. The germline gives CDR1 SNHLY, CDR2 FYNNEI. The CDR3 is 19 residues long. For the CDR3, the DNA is TGTGCCAGCAGTGAAGCGCTTTGGGACAGGGGGCTGCTCTACAATGAGCAGTTCTTC. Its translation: CASSEALWDRGLLYNEQFF.

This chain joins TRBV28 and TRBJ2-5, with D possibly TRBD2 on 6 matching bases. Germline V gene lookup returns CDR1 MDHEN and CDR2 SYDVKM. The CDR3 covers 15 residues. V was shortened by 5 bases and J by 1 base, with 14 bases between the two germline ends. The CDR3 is CASSPPWDSQETQYF. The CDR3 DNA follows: TGTGCCAGCAGTCCACCCTGGGACTCCCAAGAGACCCAGTACTTC.

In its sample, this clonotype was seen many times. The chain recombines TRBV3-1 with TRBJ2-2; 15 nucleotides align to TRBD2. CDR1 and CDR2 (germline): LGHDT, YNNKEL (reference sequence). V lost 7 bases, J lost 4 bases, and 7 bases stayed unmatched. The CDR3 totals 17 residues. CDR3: CASTLGLAGGVTGELFF. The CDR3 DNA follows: TGTGCCAGCACCCTGGGACTAGCGGGAGGCGTCACCGGGGAGCTGTTTTTT.

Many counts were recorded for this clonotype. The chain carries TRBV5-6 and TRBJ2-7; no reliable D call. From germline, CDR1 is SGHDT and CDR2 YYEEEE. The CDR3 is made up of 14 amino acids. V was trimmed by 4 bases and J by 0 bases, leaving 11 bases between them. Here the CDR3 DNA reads TGTGCCAGCAGCCGTACACGGGTCTCCTACGAGCAGTACTTC. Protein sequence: CASSRTRVSYEQYF.

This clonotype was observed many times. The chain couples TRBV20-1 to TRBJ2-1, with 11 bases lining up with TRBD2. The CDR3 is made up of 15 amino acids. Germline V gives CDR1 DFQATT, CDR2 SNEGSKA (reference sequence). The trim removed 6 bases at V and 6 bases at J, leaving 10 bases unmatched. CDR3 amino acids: CSAGIAGGGGNEQFF. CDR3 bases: TGCAGTGCCGGTATAGCGGGAGGGGGGGGCAATGAGCAGTTCTTC.

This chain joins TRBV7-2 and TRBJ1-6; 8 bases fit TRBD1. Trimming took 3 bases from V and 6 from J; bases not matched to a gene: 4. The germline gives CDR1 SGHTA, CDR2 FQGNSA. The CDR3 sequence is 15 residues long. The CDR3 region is CASSFRTGTNSPLHF. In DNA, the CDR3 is TGTGCCAGCAGCTTTCGGACAGGGACTAATTCACCCCTCCACTTT.

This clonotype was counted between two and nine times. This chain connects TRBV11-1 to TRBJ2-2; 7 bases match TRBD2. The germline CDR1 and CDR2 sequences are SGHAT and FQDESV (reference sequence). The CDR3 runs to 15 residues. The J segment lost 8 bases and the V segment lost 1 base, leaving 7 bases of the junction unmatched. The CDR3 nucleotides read TGTGCCAGCAGCTTAGTTGCGGGAGCTTTAGGGGAGCTGTTTTTT. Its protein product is CASSLVAGALGELFF.

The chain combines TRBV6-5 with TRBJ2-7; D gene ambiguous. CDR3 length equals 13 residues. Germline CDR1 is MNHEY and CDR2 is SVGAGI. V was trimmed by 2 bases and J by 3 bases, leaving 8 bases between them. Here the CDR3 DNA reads TGTGCCAGCAGTTACGGCCCTGTCTACGAGCAGTACTTC. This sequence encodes CASSYGPVYEQYF.

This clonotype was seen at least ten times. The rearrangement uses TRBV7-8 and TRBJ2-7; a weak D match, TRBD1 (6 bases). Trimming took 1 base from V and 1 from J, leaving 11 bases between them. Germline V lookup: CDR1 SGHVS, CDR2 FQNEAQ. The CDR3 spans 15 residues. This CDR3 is CASSLVGAGSYEQYF. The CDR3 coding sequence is TGTGCCAGCAGCTTAGTGGGGGCAGGGTCCTACGAGCAGTACTTC.

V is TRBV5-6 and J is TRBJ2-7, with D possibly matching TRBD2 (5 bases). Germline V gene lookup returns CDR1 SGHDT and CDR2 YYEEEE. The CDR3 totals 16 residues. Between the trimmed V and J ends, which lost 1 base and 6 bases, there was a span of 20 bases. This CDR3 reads CASSLRLSGAASEQYF. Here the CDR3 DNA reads TGTGCCAGCAGCTTGCGGCTGAGCGGCGCCGCTAGCGAGCAGTACTTC.

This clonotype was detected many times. Here the CDR3 reads CASTADREVTEAFF. CDR3 DNA: TGTGCCAGCACCGCCGACAGGGAAGTCACTGAAGCTTTCTTT. The chain joins TRBV28 to TRBJ1-1, with 7 positions matching TRBD1. J gave up 4 bases and V 7 bases, and 9 bases lay outside the gene matches. This CDR3 region has 14 residues. Germline values: CDR1 MDHEN, CDR2 SYDVKM. The whole variable domain, remainder taken from reference TRBV28 and TRBJ1-1, is DVKVTQSSRYLVKRTGEKVFLECVQDMDHENMFWYRQDPGLGLRLIYFSYDVKMKEKGDIPEGYSVSREKKERFSLILESASTNQTSMYLCASTADREVTEAFFGQGTRLTVV.

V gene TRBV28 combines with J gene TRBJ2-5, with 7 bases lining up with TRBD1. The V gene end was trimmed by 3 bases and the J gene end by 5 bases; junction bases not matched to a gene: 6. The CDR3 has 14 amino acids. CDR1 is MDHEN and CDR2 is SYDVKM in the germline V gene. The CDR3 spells CASSFDRETETQYF. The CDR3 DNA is TGTGCCAGCAGTTTCGACAGGGAGACGGAGACCCAGTACTTC.

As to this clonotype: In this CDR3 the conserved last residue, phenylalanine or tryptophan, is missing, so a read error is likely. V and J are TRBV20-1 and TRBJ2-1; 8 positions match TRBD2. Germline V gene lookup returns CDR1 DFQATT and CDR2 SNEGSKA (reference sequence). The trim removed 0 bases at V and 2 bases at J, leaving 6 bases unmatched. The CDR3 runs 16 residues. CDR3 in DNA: TGCAGTGCTAGAGACCCAGGAGCGGGAGCCTACAATGAGCAGTTCTCC. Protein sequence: CSARDPGAGAYNEQFS.

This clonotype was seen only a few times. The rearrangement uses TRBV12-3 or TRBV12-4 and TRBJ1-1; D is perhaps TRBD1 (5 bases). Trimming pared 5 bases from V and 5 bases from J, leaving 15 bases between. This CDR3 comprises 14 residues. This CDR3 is CASSVTGSWTEAFF. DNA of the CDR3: TGTGCCAGCAGTGTAACAGGTTCGTGGACTGAAGCTTTCTTT.

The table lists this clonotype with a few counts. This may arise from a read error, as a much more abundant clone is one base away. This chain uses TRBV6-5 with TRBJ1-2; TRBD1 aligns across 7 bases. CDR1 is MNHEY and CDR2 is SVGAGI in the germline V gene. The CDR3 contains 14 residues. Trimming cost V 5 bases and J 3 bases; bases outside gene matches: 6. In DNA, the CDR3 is TGTGCCAGCAGTCACCCGACAGGGCACTATGGCTACACCTTC. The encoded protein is CASSHPTGHYGYTF.

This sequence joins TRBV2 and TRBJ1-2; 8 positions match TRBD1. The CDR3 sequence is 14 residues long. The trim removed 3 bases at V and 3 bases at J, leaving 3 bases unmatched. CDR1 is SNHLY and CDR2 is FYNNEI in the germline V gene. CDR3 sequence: CASSETTGDYGYTF. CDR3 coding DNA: TGTGCCAGCAGTGAGACGACAGGGGACTATGGCTACACCTTC.

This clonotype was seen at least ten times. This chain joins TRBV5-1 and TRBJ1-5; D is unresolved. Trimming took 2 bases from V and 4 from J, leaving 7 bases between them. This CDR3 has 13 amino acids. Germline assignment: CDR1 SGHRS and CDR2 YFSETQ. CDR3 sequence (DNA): TGCGCCAGCAGCTTCGACATAAATCAGCCCCAGCATTTT. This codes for CASSFDINQPQHF.

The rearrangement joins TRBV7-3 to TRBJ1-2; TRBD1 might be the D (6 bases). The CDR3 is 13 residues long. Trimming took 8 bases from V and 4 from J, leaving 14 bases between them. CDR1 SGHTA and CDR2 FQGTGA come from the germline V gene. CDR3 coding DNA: TGTGCCAGCGGGCGGGGGCAAGGCTATGGCTACACCTTC. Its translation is CASGRGQGYGYTF. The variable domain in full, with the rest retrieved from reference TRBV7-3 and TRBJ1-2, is GAGVSQTPSNKVTEKGKYVELRCDPISGHTALYWYRQSLGQGPEFLIYFQGTGAADDSGLPNDRFFAVRPEGSVSTLKIQRTERGDSAVYLCASGRGQGYGYTFGSGTRLTVV.

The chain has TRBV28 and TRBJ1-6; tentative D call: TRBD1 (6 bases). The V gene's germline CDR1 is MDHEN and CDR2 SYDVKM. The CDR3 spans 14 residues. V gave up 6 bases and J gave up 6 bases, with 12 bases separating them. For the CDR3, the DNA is TGTGCCAGCAGCGCCCCAGGGGCTAATTCACCCCTCCACTTT. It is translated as CASSAPGANSPLHF. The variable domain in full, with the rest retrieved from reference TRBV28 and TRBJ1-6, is DVKVTQSSRYLVKRTGEKVFLECVQDMDHENMFWYRQDPGLGLRLIYFSYDVKMKEKGDIPEGYSVSREKKERFSLILESASTNQTSMYLCASSAPGANSPLHFGNGTRLTVT.

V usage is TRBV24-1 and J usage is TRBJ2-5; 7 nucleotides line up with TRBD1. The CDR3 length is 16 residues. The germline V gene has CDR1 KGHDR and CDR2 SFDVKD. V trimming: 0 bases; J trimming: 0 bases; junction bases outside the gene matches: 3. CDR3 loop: CATSDLRGQNQETQYF. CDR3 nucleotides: TGTGCCACCAGTGATTTGAGGGGGCAGAACCAAGAGACCCAGTACTTC.

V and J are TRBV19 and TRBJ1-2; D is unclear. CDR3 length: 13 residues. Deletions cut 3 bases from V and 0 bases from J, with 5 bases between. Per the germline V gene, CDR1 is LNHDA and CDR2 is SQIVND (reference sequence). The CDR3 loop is CASSIVANYGYTF. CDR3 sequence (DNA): TGTGCCAGTAGTATCGTGGCTAACTATGGCTACACCTTC.

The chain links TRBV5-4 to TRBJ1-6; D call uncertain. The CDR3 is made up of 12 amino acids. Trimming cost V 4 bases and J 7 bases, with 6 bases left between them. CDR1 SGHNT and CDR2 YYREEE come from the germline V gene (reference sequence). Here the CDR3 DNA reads TGTGCCAGCAGCGAAAAGAATTCACCCCTCCACTTT. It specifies CASSEKNSPLHF.

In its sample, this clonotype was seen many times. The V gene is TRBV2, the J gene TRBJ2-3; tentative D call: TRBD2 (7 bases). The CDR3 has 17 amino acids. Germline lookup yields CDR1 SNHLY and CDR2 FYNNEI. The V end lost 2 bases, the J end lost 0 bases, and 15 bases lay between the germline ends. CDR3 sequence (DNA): TGTGCCAGCAGTGAAAGAGGGGGGGGCACTAGCACAGATACGCAGTATTTT. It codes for CASSERGGGTSTDTQYF.

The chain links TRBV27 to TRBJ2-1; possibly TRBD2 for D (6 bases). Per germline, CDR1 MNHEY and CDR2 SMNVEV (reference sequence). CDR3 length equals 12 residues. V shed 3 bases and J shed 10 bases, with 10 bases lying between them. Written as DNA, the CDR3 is TGTGCCAGCAGTTTCTCGACTAGGGAGCAGTTCTTC. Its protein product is CASSFSTREQFF.

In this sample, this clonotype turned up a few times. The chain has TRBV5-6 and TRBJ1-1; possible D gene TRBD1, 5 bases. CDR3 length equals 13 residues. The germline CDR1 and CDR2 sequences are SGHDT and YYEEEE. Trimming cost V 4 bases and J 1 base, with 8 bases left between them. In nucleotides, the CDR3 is TGTGCCAGCAGCACCGGGACGAACACTGAAGCTTTCTTT. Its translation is CASSTGTNTEAFF.

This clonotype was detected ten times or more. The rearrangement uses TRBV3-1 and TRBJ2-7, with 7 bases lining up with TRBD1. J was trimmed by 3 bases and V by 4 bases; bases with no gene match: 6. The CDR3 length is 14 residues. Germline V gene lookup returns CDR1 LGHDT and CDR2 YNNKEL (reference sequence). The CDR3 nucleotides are TGTGCCAGCAGCCCAAGGGACAGACGCTACGAGCAGTACTTC. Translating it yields CASSPRDRRYEQYF.